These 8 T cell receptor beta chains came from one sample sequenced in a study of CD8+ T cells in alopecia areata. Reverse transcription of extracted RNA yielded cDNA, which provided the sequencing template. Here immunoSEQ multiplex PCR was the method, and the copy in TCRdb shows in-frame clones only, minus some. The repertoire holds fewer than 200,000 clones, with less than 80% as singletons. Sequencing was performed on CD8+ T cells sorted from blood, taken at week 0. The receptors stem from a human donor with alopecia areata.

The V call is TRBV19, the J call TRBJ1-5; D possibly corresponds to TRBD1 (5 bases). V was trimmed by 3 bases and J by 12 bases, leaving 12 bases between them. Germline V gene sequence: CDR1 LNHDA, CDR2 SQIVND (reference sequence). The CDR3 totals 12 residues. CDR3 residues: CASSIGSGVQHF. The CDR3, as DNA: TGTGCCAGTAGTATCGGGTCGGGGGTCCAGCATTTT.

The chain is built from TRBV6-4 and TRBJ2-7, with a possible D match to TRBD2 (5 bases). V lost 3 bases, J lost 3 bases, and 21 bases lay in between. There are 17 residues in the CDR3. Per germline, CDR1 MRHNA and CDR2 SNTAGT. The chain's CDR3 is CASSEGLASYDYYEQYF. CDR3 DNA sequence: TGTGCCAGCAGTGAGGGGTTGGCTAGCTACGACTACTACGAGCAGTACTTC.

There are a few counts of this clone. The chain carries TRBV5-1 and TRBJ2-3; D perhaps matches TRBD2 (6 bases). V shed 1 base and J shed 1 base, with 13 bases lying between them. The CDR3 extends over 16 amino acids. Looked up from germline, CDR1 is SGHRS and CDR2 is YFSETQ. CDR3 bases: TGCGCCAGCAGCTTGTCAAGGAGGGAACGCACAGATACGCAGTATTTT. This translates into CASSLSRRERTDTQYF. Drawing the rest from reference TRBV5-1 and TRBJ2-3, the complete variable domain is KAGVTQTPRYLIKTRGQQVTLSCSPISGHRSVSWYQQTPGQGLQFLFEYFSETQRNKGNFPGRFSGRQFSNSRSEMNVSTLELGDSALYLCASSLSRRERTDTQYFGPGTRLTVL.

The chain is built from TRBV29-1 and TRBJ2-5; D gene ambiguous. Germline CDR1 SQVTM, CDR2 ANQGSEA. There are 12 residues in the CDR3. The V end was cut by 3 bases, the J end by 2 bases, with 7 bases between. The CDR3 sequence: CSVDGQQETQYF. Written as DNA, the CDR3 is TGCAGCGTTGACGGTCAGCAAGAGACCCAGTACTTC.

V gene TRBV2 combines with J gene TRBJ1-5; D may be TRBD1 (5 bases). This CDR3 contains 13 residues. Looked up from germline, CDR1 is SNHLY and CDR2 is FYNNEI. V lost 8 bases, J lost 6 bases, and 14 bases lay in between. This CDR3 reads CASGDDSPQPQHF. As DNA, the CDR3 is TGTGCCAGCGGGGACGACAGCCCTCAGCCCCAGCATTTT.

The CDR3 here is CASPSRGIGIWQFF. The CDR3 DNA sequence: TGTGCCAGTCCCTCCAGGGGAATAGGGATTTGGCAGTTCTTC. V usage is TRBV19 and J usage is TRBJ2-1; D may be TRBD1 (6 bases). Germline CDR1 is LNHDA and CDR2 is SQIVND (reference sequence). V lost 8 bases to trimming and J lost 12 bases, with 23 bases between them. This CDR3 comprises 14 residues.

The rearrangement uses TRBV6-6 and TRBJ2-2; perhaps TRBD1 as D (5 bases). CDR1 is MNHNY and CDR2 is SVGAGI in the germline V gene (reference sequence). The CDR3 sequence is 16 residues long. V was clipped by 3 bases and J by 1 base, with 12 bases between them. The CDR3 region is CASSYGTTENTGELFF. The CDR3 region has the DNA TGTGCCAGCAGTTATGGAACGACAGAGAACACCGGGGAGCTGTTTTTT.

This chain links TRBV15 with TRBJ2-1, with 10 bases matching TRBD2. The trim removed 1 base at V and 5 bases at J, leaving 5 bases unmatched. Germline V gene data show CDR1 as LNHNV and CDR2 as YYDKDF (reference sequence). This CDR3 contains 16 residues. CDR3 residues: CATSRASGGANNEQFF. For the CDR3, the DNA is TGTGCCACCAGCAGAGCAAGCGGGGGGGCAAACAATGAGCAGTTCTTC.